This T cell receptor beta chain emerged from a study of cytomegalovirus exposure and HLA in healthy donors (dated 2017 in TCRdb). Describing the broader study: An earlier analysis of approximately 640 of the donors reported more than 250 Gb of sequence data and approximately 110 million unique TCR beta sequences from some 180 million T cells. Roughly 300 gigabases of sequencing data and tens of millions of unique TCR sequences made up an early release that covered approximately 650 HLA-typed donors. Of the roughly 420 genotyped donors, less than 85% were placed in the genetic ancestry cluster associated with self-reported Caucasian donors. The study aimed to test whether signatures of past pathogen exposure could be identified by cataloging public T cell receptors. The study used immunosequencing to profile the T cell repertoires of approximately 690 subjects and linked those repertoires to cytomegalovirus serostatus. Along with the roughly 700-subject first cohort, a separate validation cohort of over a hundred different subjects was used. To predict cytomegalovirus infection status, the study combined high-throughput TCR immunosequencing, statistical association of individual TCRs with disease status, and machine learning. A later analysis re-examined previously published TCR beta repertoires from about 700 donors and added high-resolution HLA genotyping to investigate patterns of TCR occurrence. Rather than using new phenotypic data, the later analysis identified candidate immune exposures from TCR beta sequences and from how often those sequences occurred across donors. An earlier analysis of 450 to 750 of the donors used high-throughput TCR beta sequencing to judge whether each TCR beta V gene segment behaved as functional or pseudogenic. Donor age, sex, ethnicity and CMV serostatus were collected together with the repertoire data. Genome-wide SNP genotypes for about 65% of the roughly 670 donors were used in a later genetic analysis, which treated that subset as a discovery cohort. All discovery cohort repertoires had been generated using a single sequencing platform. Class I and class II HLA loci were covered by the typing at four-digit resolution. The number of donors typed differed by locus, with about 629-630 for A, B, C, DRB1 and DQB1, over 500 for DQA1, 600 to 610 for DPA1, and over 400 for DPB1. Because of strong linkage in the cohort, a handful of DR-DQ haplotypes were treated as single units for association and clustering. Across 300 to 500 genotyped donors of the cohort, an average of about 240,000 unique TCR beta nucleotide sequences per donor were sequenced, and roughly 20% of those sequences were non-productive. General findings and caveats noted by the study authors: A further reported finding was that TCR beta sequences accurately predicted the HLA-A and HLA-B alleles for most subjects in the first cohort. The presence/absence analyses assumed that sequencing depth was roughly uniform across donors, and that assumption may not be true. Because some donors lacked HLA typing at each locus, the association tests relied only on the typed subset. The only immune exposure information available for the cohort was CMV serostatus. Three of the identified cytomegalovirus-associated TCR beta chains were confirmed in vitro to be specific for cytomegalovirus antigens. In a later genetic analysis, fewer N-insertions in productive TCRs were reported among donors in an Asian-associated ancestry cluster than the approximately 710-donor mean. Some IMGT-functional V segments, including TRBV6-2 and TRBV6-3, could not be told apart with the 87-base-pair reads, so those segments were excluded. According to the authors, the approach could potentially be generalized to other disease states and immunological phenotypes. A later analysis found that HLA-associated TCR beta chains were more clonally expanded and had lower generation probabilities than equally common non-associated chains. In a later analysis, several top co-occurrence clusters were reported to appear linked to parvovirus B19, influenza, CMV and Epstein-Barr virus. Specific HLA alleles were associated with 15,000 to 20,000 TCR beta sequences at a false discovery rate of 0.05 in a later analysis. Linkage disequilibrium might explain the correlated functional status among segregating V segments, but an unknown experimental factor could not be excluded. A cluster of highly shared sequence variants was judged likely to represent a technical artifact of the sequencing pipeline. The study gave a list of 150 to 200 TCR beta chains associated with cytomegalovirus. Broadly in line with IMGT annotations, most TCR beta V segments showed up in productive rearrangements about 90% or about 30% of the time in an earlier analysis of 450 to 750 of the donors. While some public TCRs were present in many individuals, most TCR sequences turned up only very rarely across donors. A later analysis found that most CMV-associated TCR beta chains appeared HLA-restricted, with HLA associations seemingly driven largely by CMV exposure. According to a later analysis, TCR association rates differed among HLA loci, with DRB1 alleles showing the most associated TCRs and HLA-C alleles showing the fewest. The classifier was reported to diagnose cytomegalovirus status with high specificity and sensitivity in both the original cohort and the validation cohort. A later genetic analysis associated a missense DCLRE1C variant with V-gene and J-gene trimming of TCR beta chains, and an independent cohort replicated the association. Over 15 rarely observed V segments, including chromosome 9 orphons, were excluded from the earlier analysis of about 600 of the donors because counts were too low. The cohort was sequenced for TCR beta chains only, and without alpha or paired-chain data the features that could be detected were limited. Assigning TCR associations to individual alleles was difficult when HLA alleles, especially DR and DQ, strongly co-occurred.

There are 17 amino acids in the CDR3, from cysteine to phenylalanine inclusive. Kept here is only the CDR3 DNA, which spans 51 bases and is read in frame from base 1. Trimming leaves V shorter by 2 bases and J shorter by 3 bases, with the junction holding 8 bases beyond the gene matches. From a lookup of the germline V gene (reference sequence), CDR1 and CDR2 are MNHEY and SMNVEV. The cohort was made up of several hundred healthy bone marrow donors. At the time of sampling, all cohort members were nominally healthy, though unrecorded immune exposures were likely present. The donor tested CMV seropositive and was one of the 289 seropositive cohort members. A peripheral blood sample was collected from each donor, and TCR beta sequencing was performed on peripheral blood mononuclear cells. Genomic DNA was extracted from the blood cell samples with the Qiagen DNeasy Blood Extraction Kit. To prepare the library, the immunoSEQ multiplex PCR assay was applied. A mixture of 60 forward primers for TCR Vbeta segments and 13 reverse primers for TCR Jbeta segments was used in the multiplex PCR. The CDR3 region of rearranged TCR beta genes was amplified from genomic DNA by a multiplex PCR assay. The amplified TCR beta libraries were sequenced on the Illumina HiSeq System as 87-base-pair reads. The published analysis was carried out like this. A later analysis tallied around 82 million unique TCR beta chains across the 640 or so repertoires, and approximately 11 million of those chains were shared by two or more donors. Raw reads were error-corrected and collapsed into unique sequences by a nearest-neighbor algorithm in which closely related sequences were merged to remove PCR and sequencing errors. CDR3 sequences were aligned to IMGT reference sequences to assign V, D and J gene segments. For a sequence to be retained, a match of at least six nucleotides was required to both a V gene segment and a J gene segment. Rearrangements were called productive when the CDR3 lacked stop codons and stayed in frame with V and J; all others were non-productive. Following IMGT convention, CDR3 was defined as the stretch from the second conserved V-encoded cysteine up to the conserved J-encoded phenylalanine. The earlier analysis of about 560 of the donors excluded any sequence lacking an unambiguous match to a single V gene segment. An earlier analysis of 587 of the donors called V segments functional above 56.7% productive rearrangements and segregating when the between-donor standard deviation exceeded 5%. A statistical classification framework was developed to diagnose cytomegalovirus status using the catalog of TCR beta chain sequences. V and J gene assignment, in a later analysis, came from comparing TCR nucleotide sequences with IMGT/GENE-DB human TR gene sequences. The TCRdist pipeline was used in a later analysis to assign CDR3 sequences and most-parsimonious VDJ recombination scenarios. In a later analysis, each TCR beta chain was defined by its CDR3 amino acid sequence together with its V-gene family, and reads lacking a unique V-gene family were excluded. In a later analysis, 450 to 600 highly shared, low-generation-probability nucleotide sequences were removed to address suspected cross-contamination and a sequencing artifact. For each public chain, a later analysis derived a clonal expansion index from normalized ranks of inferred template counts within each repertoire. In a later analysis, generation probabilities were computed using a VDJ recombination model fitted to out-of-frame rearrangements, and the results were checked against IGoR. In a later analysis, TCR-TCR, TCR-HLA and TCR-CMV co-occurrence was scored with hypergeometric tests, and a repertoire-size bias correction was applied to TCR pairs. To estimate false discovery rates, a later analysis permuted the HLA or CMV assignments 20 times. In a later analysis, co-occurring TCRs were grouped using DBSCAN, and TCRdist sequence similarity was added for clustering within HLA-allele-positive subsets. Repertoires with fewer than 30,000 or more than 120,000 public chains were left out of co-occurrence clustering, as were about five repertoires with anomalous nucleotide sharing. TCRdb mirrors the immuneACCESS table, restricted to in-frame sequences. Some clones are absent from its copies; in checked studies, under half trace to an unresolved V gene, and the reason for the others is unknown. V and J calls and clone size come straight from that table; D and trimming were deduced from the DNA. This sample comprises more than 150,000 clones, nearly 80% of them detected only once. The top ten clonotypes cover roughly 13% of the sample.

In regard to this clone: Its antigen remains unidentified. The record has no base qualities; no much larger clone is one base away.

The TCR was taken from a man aged 50 to 59 in good health and CMV-seropositive. The rearranged segments are TRBV27 and TRBJ2-3, with 10 bases aligning to TRBD2. Sequenced sample: PBMCs. Here is the DNA: TGTGCCAGCAGTTTAAGAACCCGTAGCGGGGGGACAGATACGCAGTATTTT. Its protein product is CASSLRTRSGGTDTQYF.